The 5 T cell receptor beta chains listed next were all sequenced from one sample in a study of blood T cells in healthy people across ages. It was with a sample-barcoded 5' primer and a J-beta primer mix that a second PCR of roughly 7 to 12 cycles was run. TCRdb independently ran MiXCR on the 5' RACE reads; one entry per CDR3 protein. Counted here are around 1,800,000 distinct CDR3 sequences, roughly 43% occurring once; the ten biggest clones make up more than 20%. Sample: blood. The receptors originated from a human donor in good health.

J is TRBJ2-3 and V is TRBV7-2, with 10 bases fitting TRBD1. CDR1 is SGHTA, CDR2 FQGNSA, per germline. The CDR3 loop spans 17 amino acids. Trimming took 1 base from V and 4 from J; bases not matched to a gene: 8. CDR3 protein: CASSLGFGTGVSDTQYF. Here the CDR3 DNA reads TGTGCCAGCAGCTTAGGTTTTGGGACAGGGGTATCAGATACGCAGTATTTT.

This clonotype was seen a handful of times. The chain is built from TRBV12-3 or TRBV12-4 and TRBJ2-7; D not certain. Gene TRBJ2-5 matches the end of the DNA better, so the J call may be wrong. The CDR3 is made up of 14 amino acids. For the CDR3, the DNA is TGTGCCAGCAGTTTAGGAAACTCCCATTTGACCCAGTACTTC. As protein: CASSLGNSHLTQYF.

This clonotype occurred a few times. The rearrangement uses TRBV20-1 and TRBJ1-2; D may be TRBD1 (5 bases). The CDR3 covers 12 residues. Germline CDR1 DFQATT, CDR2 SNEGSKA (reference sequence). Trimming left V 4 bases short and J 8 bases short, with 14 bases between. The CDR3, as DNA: TGCAGTGCTATCAGGGCACTTGACGGCTACACCTTC. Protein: CSAIRALDGYTF.

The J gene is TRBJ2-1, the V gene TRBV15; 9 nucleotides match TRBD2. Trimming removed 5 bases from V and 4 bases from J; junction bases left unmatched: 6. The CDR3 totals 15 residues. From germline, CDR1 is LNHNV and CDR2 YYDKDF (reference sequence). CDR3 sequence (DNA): TGTGCCACCAGCTCTAGCGGGGAACAATACAATGAGCAGTTCTTC. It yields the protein CATSSSGEQYNEQFF.

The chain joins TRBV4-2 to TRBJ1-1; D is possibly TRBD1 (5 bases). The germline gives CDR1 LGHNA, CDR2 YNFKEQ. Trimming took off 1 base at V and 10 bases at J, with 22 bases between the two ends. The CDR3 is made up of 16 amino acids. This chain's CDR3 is CASSQVGDGGGGRAFF. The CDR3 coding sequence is TGTGCCAGCAGCCAAGTAGGGGACGGTGGTGGTGGAAGAGCTTTCTTT.